A selection of T cell receptor beta chains follows, all from one sample in a study of CD8+ T cells in alopecia areata. Data came from immunoSEQ multiplex PCR; TCRdb stores just in-frame clones and leaves some out. The data hold approximately 180,000 clones, with around 60% observed a single time. The starting material was CD4+ T cells sorted from blood, obtained around week 47, from a patient treated with tofacitinib. These TCRs come from a human donor with alopecia areata. Each CDR3 is given with its conserved first and last residue. The D gene is left open where the match is weak. The listing skips clone size in some rows; elsewhere it reads once, few, many or a size class.

cdr3_length j_call d_call v_call clone_size cdr3_nt cdr3_aa
10 TRBJ2-3 NA TRBV25-1 few TGTGCCAGCAGTGACTATAGGCAGTATTTT CASSDYRQYF
16 TRBJ2-7 NA TRBV7-2 NA TGTGCCAGCAGCTTAGCGCGAGGCAGCTTCTACTACGAGCAGTACTTC CASSLARGSFYYEQYF
13 TRBJ2-7 TRBD2 TRBV29-1 once TGCAGCGTTACTCCCAGCGGGGGAAGCGAGCAGTACTTC CSVTPSGGSEQYF
13 TRBJ1-2 NA TRBV19 NA TGTGCCAGTAGTATCGAGTATGGGAACGGCTACACCTTC CASSIEYGNGYTF
11 TRBJ2-7 NA TRBV5-4 NA TGTGCCAGCAGCTCGGCCTACGAGCAGTACTTC CASSSAYEQYF
14 TRBJ1-2 TRBD1 TRBV2 NA TGTGCCAGCACTGGGACAGGGGGCCTCTATGGCTACACCTTC CASTGTGGLYGYTF
12 TRBJ1-1 NA TRBV30 NA TGTGCCTGGAGTACCCCAGGGGCCCAGGCTTTCTTT CAWSTPGAQAFF
13 TRBJ1-1 NA TRBV5-6 NA TGTGCCAGCAGCTGGGGTCTGAACACTGAAGCTTTCTTT CASSWGLNTEAFF
14 TRBJ2-5 NA TRBV19 NA TGTGCCAACGGCCCACGGATGTGTTGGGAGACCCAGTACTTC CANGPRMCWETQYF
13 TRBJ2-4 NA TRBV7-2 few TGTGCCAGCAGCTTCAAAGGGGGAAACATTCAGTACTTC CASSFKGGNIQYF
14 TRBJ2-7 NA TRBV5-1 few TGCGCCAGCAGCTTTGGGGGGAAAGCCTACGAGCAGTACTTC CASSFGGKAYEQYF
14 TRBJ1-2 NA TRBV30 NA TGTGCCTGGAGTGCAGACCCCGGAAGATATGGCTACACCTTC CAWSADPGRYGYTF
11 TRBJ2-7 NA TRBV30 NA TGTGCCTGGGGAGGGGGCTACGAGCAGTACTTC CAWGGGYEQYF
12 TRBJ1-4 NA TRBV29-1 NA TGCACTGGGAAAAGAGGGGGTGAAAAACTGTTTTTT CTGKRGGEKLFF
16 TRBJ2-1 NA TRBV19 NA TGTGCCAGTAGCCCCGACTTAGCTAGCTCCTACAATGAGCAGTTCTTC CASSPDLASSYNEQFF
13 TRBJ2-3 NA TRBV7-9 NA TGTGCCAGCAGCCAGAGGGACACAGATACGCAGTATTTT CASSQRDTDTQYF
15 TRBJ2-1 TRBD2 TRBV7-2 NA TGTGCCAGCAGCTCTGGACTAGCGGGGGGAAATGAGCAGTTCTTC CASSSGLAGGNEQFF
13 TRBJ1-5 NA TRBV30 NA TGTGCCTGGAGGAGTCAGACGGGCCAGCCCCAGCATTTT CAWRSQTGQPQHF
12 TRBJ1-2 NA TRBV4-3 NA TGCGCCAGCAGCCAGGGGAATGATGGCTACACCTTC CASSQGNDGYTF
14 TRBJ2-5 TRBD2 TRBV5-1 NA TGCGCCAGCAGCTTGGGGACTAGTCAAGAGACCCAGTACTTC CASSLGTSQETQYF
16 TRBJ2-4 NA TRBV4-3 NA TGCGCCAGCAGCCAAGATCGGACAGTAGCCAAAAACATTCAGTACTTC CASSQDRTVAKNIQYF
14 TRBJ2-7 NA TRBV4-3 NA TGCGCCAGCAGCCAAGATCGAGCTAGCTACGAGCAGTACTTC CASSQDRASYEQYF
14 TRBJ2-2 NA TRBV29-1 few TGCAGCGTTGATCGTGTAGAGAACACCGGGGAGCTGTTTTTT CSVDRVENTGELFF
15 TRBJ2-1 NA TRBV7-3 NA TGTGCCAGCAGCCTTCAACCGACAGAGTACAATGAGCAGTTCTTC CASSLQPTEYNEQFF
12 TRBJ1-2 NA TRBV30 NA TGTGCCTGGGCTCGGGATCTAAGGGGCTACACCTTC CAWARDLRGYTF
13 TRBJ1-2 NA TRBV29-1 NA TGCAGCGTTGAAGATCGGGTTCACTATGGCTACACCTTC CSVEDRVHYGYTF